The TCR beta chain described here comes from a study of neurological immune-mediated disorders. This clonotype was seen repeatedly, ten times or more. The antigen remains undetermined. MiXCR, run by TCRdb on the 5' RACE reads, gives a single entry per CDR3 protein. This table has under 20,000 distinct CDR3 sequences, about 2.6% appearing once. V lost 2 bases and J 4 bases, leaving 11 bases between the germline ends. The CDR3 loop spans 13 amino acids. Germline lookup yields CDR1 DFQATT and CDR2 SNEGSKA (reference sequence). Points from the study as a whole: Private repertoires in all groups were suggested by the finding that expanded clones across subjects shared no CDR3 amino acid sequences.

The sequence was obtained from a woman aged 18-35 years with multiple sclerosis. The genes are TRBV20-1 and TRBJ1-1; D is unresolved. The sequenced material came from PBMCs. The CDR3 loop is CSARLVGGTEAFF. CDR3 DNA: TGCAGTGCTAGATTGGTTGGTGGCACTGAAGCTTTCTTT.